This T cell receptor (beta chain) was retrieved from a study of cytomegalovirus exposure and HLA in healthy donors. Germline V gene sequence: CDR1 MNHEY, CDR2 SMNVEV (reference sequence). The CDR3 runs 17 residues. V lost 1 base and J 0 bases, leaving 10 bases between the germline ends. Concerning this clone: What it binds is not known.

General study findings and limits: The only immune exposure information that was available was CMV serostatus. The authors considered a cluster of highly shared sequence variants likely to be a sequencing artifact.

The PCR ran on 60 Vbeta and 13 Jbeta primers. Generated by immunoSEQ multiplex PCR, the TCRdb table keeps only in-frame clones and is missing some. The sample contains roughly 100,000 clones, about 83% of which appear only once. This chain uses TRBV27 with TRBJ1-6; D gene uncertain. The sample consisted of PBMCs. The sequence was collected from a female donor in good health and CMV-seropositive. The CDR3 loop is CASSLWAVSSYNSPLHF. CDR3 sequence (DNA): TGTGCCAGCAGTTTATGGGCCGTAAGCTCCTATAATTCACCCCTCCACTTT.